Presented here are 6 T cell receptor beta chains from one specimen sequenced in a study of control samples from healthy donors and cancer patients. Here immunoSEQ multiplex PCR was the method, and the copy in TCRdb shows in-frame clones only, minus some. The sample shows about 250,000 clones, over 70% of them seen only once. Sequenced: PBMCs. These receptors all come from an older woman with lung cancer.

J is TRBJ2-1 and V is TRBV3-1 (or the pseudogene TRBV3-2); D might be TRBD1 (6 bases). The CDR3 consists of 13 residues. V shed 1 base and J shed 6 bases, with 7 bases lying between them. The germline gives CDR1 LGHDT, CDR2 YNNKEL (reference sequence). CDR3 nucleotides: TGTGCCAGCAGCCAAGGAGGGGGCAATGAGCAGTTCTTC. Protein sequence: CASSQGGGNEQFF.

V usage is TRBV5-1 and J usage is TRBJ2-3; D may be TRBD2 (5 bases). CDR1 is SGHRS and CDR2 is YFSETQ in the germline V gene. Trimming removed 0 bases at V and 3 bases at J, with 11 bases between. CDR3 size: 15 residues. Here the CDR3 reads CASSLVSRGTDTQYF. The CDR3 bases are TGCGCCAGCAGCTTGGTTTCTCGGGGTACAGATACGCAGTATTTT.

The chain couples TRBV9 to TRBJ1-2; no definite D call. Germline assignment: CDR1 SGDLS and CDR2 YYNGEE. Deletions cut 0 bases from V and 4 bases from J, with 16 bases between. This CDR3 has 16 residues. The CDR3 loop is CASSVVSSQSGYGYTF. CDR3 nucleotide sequence: TGTGCCAGCAGCGTAGTCAGCAGTCAGTCTGGCTATGGCTACACCTTC.

V is TRBV9 and J is TRBJ1-3; D remains unclear. This CDR3 comprises 13 residues. Trimming took off 3 bases at V and 4 bases at J, with 8 bases between the two ends. Germline CDR1 reads SGDLS; CDR2 reads YYNGEE. CDR3 DNA: TGTGCCAGCAGCGCGGCCTCAGGAAACACCATATATTTT. Amino acid sequence: CASSAASGNTIYF.

The chain combines TRBV19 with TRBJ1-5; 7 nucleotides match TRBD1. After removal of 6 bases from V and 9 bases from J, the junction contained 11 bases not matched to a gene. Germline CDR1 is LNHDA and CDR2 is SQIVND (reference sequence). The CDR3 is 14 amino acids. The CDR3 DNA reads as TGTGCCAGTAGAGAGCCAGGGGGAGAGCTGCCCCAGCATTTT. It yields the protein CASREPGGELPQHF.

The CDR3 coding sequence is TGTGCCTGGAGGGGGGGGCACTATGGCTACACCTTC. This encodes CAWRGGHYGYTF. This rearrangement joins TRBV30 to TRBJ1-2, with D possibly being TRBD1 (6 bases). V lost 3 bases and J lost 3, with 8 bases in between. Germline lookup yields CDR1 GTSNPN and CDR2 SVGIG (reference sequence). The CDR3 is made up of 12 amino acids. The variable domain in full, with the rest retrieved from reference TRBV30 and TRBJ1-2, is SQTIHQWPATLVQPVGSPLSLECTVEGTSNPNLYWYRQAAGRGLQLLFYSVGIGQISSEVPQNLSASRPQDRQFILSSKKLLLSDSGFYLCAWRGGHYGYTFGSGTRLTVV.